Presented here are 4 T cell receptor beta chains from one specimen sequenced in a study of shared clonotypes between healthy human individuals. Clones were sequenced by immunoSEQ multiplex PCR, and TCRdb holds only the in-frame ones, with some missing. Among about 560,000 clones listed, about 80% were seen once. The sequenced sample consisted of PBMCs. These receptors were taken from a woman aged 40 to 49 in good health. Some clones in this sample may be carry-over from other donors' samples.

The J gene is TRBJ2-1, the V gene TRBV4-1; D is possibly TRBD2 (6 bases). Germline assignment: CDR1 MGHRA and CDR2 YSYEKL. The CDR3 length is 17 residues. With 1 base removed from V and 6 bases from J, the gap between germline ends came to 19 bases. CDR3 amino acids: CASSQGGGTGPTNEQFF. The CDR3 DNA reads as TGCGCCAGCAGCCAAGGGGGAGGAACAGGACCGACCAATGAGCAGTTCTTC.

Notes on this clone: This is likely an artifact of a read error, given a far larger clone one base away. The chain is built from TRBV6-4 and TRBJ2-1, with D perhaps given as TRBD1 or TRBD2 (6 bases each). Per germline, CDR1 MRHNA and CDR2 SNTAGT. V lost 2 bases, J lost 9 bases, and 14 bases lay in between. This CDR3 is 14 amino acids long. In nucleotides, the CDR3 is TGTGCCAGCAGTGACGGCTACGAGGGGGGTGAGCAGTTCTTC. Translated, it gives CASSDGYEGGEQFF.

The CDR3 loop is CAISATTGFRAEAFF. In DNA form, the CDR3 reads TGTGCCATCAGTGCAACTACAGGGTTCCGTGCTGAAGCTTTCTTT. V gene TRBV10-3 combines with J gene TRBJ1-1; D might be TRBD1 (6 bases). V gave up 4 bases and J gave up 6 bases, with 18 bases separating them. Looked up from germline, CDR1 is ENHRY and CDR2 is SYGVKD. This CDR3 comprises 15 residues.

The chain employs TRBV7-2 and TRBJ2-3; D possibly corresponds to TRBD1 (7 bases). Germline V CDR1 and CDR2: SGHTA, FQGNSA. CDR3 length: 17 residues. Trimming left V 1 base short and J 6 bases short, with 20 bases between. CDR3 protein: CASSLGGGTVETDTQYF. The CDR3 coding sequence is TGTGCCAGCAGCTTAGGGGGCGGGACAGTCGAGACGGATACGCAGTATTTT.